Sequencing of this T cell receptor beta chain was carried out in a study of T-cell reconstitution after alpha-beta-depleted transplantation in children. Study observations and caveats: Reports say that about two months after transplant, the alpha-beta T cells came out of several hundred graft clones that had expanded. Certain patients had high TCRbeta diversity at day 60, and it came from recipient T cells and thymic progenitors that survived. T-cell numbers and diversity, one year after transplant, stemmed largely from T cells that were newly produced.

Only a few counts were recorded for this clonotype. The antigen remains unidentified. Preparation of the TCRbeta library involved a method that used unique molecular identifiers. Using its own MiXCR run on the PCR reads, TCRdb lists one record per CDR3 protein. The data show hundreds of thousands of distinct CDR3 sequences, with approximately 14% seen just once and about 0.77% held by the top ten. Germline assignment: CDR1 SQVTM and CDR2 ANQGSEA. Trimming stripped 4 bases from V and 5 bases from J, with 5 bases between. The CDR3 has 11 residues. The V call is TRBV29-1, the J call TRBJ2-2; no firm D call. Sample: PBMCs, taken before TCRalphabeta/CD19-depleted stem cell transplant. The clonotype was recovered from a girl aged 2 to 9 with congenital amegakaryocytic thrombocytopenia, due to receive a stem cell transplant. DNA of the CDR3: TGCAGCGTTGGCGAGACCGGGGAGCTGTTTTTT. Amino acid sequence: CSVGETGELFF.